One and the same sample provided the 17 T cell receptor beta chains below, sequenced in a study of shared clonotypes between healthy human individuals. The method was immunoSEQ multiplex PCR; TCRdb's version includes in-frame clones alone and lacks a portion of them. Among 530,000 or so clones listed, around 79% were seen once. Sequenced material: PBMCs. These receptors were taken from a woman aged 40-49 years in good health. Some clones in this sample may be carry-over from other donors' samples.

This sequence joins TRBV4-3 and TRBJ2-3; possibly TRBD2 for D (6 bases). V was clipped by 0 bases and J by 2 bases, with 12 bases between them. The CDR3 extends over 16 amino acids. The germline gives CDR1 LGHNA, CDR2 YSLEER. The CDR3, as DNA: TGCGCCAGCAGCCAAGAAAGGAGGGAGCCCACAGATACGCAGTATTTT. It codes for CASSQERREPTDTQYF.

The rearrangement joins TRBV7-3 to TRBJ2-1; the match to TRBD2 covers 11 bases. V dropped 5 bases and J dropped 4; count of bases not matched to a gene: 7. The CDR3 is made up of 16 amino acids. Germline lookup yields CDR1 SGHTA and CDR2 FQGTGA. The DNA for the CDR3 is TGTGCCAGCAGCGCCCCCGGGACTAGCGGATACAATGAGCAGTTCTTC. This translates into CASSAPGTSGYNEQFF.

This chain uses TRBV6-5 with TRBJ2-1; 11 positions match TRBD2. Germline trimming cut 4 bases from V and 2 bases from J; bases unmatched to any gene: 4. Germline CDR1 and CDR2: MNHEY and SVGAGI. The CDR3 has 16 residues. CDR3 loop: CASSSSSGRPYNEQFF. The CDR3 DNA is TGTGCCAGCAGTTCCTCTAGCGGGAGGCCCTACAATGAGCAGTTCTTC.

This sequence joins TRBV4-2 and TRBJ2-7, with D possibly being TRBD1 or TRBD2 (5 bases each). The CDR3 contains 15 residues. Germline V lookup: CDR1 LGHNA, CDR2 YNFKEQ. V lost 5 bases, J lost 9 bases, and 23 bases lay in between. The CDR3 region is CASSYSLGEASGQYF. CDR3 DNA sequence: TGTGCCAGCAGCTACAGTTTGGGGGAAGCTTCAGGGCAGTACTTC.

This sequence joins TRBV5-5 and TRBJ2-2; TRBD1 might be the D (6 bases). From germline, CDR1 is SGHKS and CDR2 YYEKEE (reference sequence). The V end was cut by 0 bases, the J end by 4 bases, with 10 bases between. CDR3 length equals 15 residues. The CDR3 DNA reads as TGTGCCAGCAGCTTGGGGACAGACTTCACCGGGGAGCTGTTTTTT. As protein: CASSLGTDFTGELFF.

This chain connects TRBV18 to TRBJ1-1; D gene ambiguous. From germline, CDR1 is KGHSH and CDR2 LQKENI. Trimming left V 1 base short and J 0 bases short, with 6 bases between. The CDR3 contains 14 residues. The DNA of the CDR3 is TGTGCCAGCTCACCACAGAGCTTGAACACTGAAGCTTTCTTT. It specifies CASSPQSLNTEAFF.

As regards this clone: A much larger clone is a single base away; this may be a read error. Other DNA sequences in the sample encode the same CDR3. The gene calls are TRBV7-9 and TRBJ1-1, with D perhaps matching TRBD1 (6 bases). The V and J ends lost 5 bases and 1 base respectively, with 8 bases between them. The CDR3 contains 13 residues. Per the germline V gene, CDR1 is SEHNR and CDR2 is FQNEAQ (reference sequence). CDR3 loop: CASSLTGNTEAFF. DNA of the CDR3: TGTGCCAGCAGCCTGACAGGGAACACTGAAGCTTTCTTT.

This clone turned up a few times. This rearrangement joins TRBV6-1 to TRBJ1-2; 9 bases align to TRBD1. CDR3 length: 15 amino acids. The trim removed 6 bases at V and 2 bases at J, leaving 7 bases unmatched. Germline assignment: CDR1 MNHNS and CDR2 SASEGT. The DNA of the CDR3 is TGTGCCAGCAGAGCCCGAGGACAGGGGAACTATGGCTACACCTTC. Its protein product is CASRARGQGNYGYTF.

This clone has only one observation. V is TRBV6-4 and J is TRBJ2-1, with D possibly being TRBD2 (7 bases). CDR3 size: 16 residues. The germline V and J ends were trimmed by 1 base and 4 bases, with 14 bases remaining between them. Germline V gives CDR1 MRHNA, CDR2 SNTAGT. CDR3 loop: CASSDLVGGLYNEQFF. CDR3 nucleotide sequence: TGTGCCAGCAGTGACTTAGTCGGGGGGCTTTACAATGAGCAGTTCTTC.

This clone was recorded a few times. The chain employs TRBV6-1 and TRBJ2-3; D is uncertain. Germline CDR1 and CDR2: MNHNS and SASEGT. This CDR3 has 14 residues. The ends were cut back, 4 bases at V and 5 bases at J, with 13 bases in the middle. The DNA of the CDR3 is TGTGCCAGCAGTGTGCGGTCCCTCGGAGATACGCAGTATTTT. It is translated as CASSVRSLGDTQYF.

This clone was seen once. The gene calls are TRBV5-1 and TRBJ2-2, with D possibly TRBD1 on 6 matching bases. CDR3 length equals 16 residues. V was clipped by 0 bases and J by 4 bases, with 13 bases between them. Germline CDR1 reads SGHRS; CDR2 reads YFSETQ. The CDR3 DNA follows: TGCGCCAGCAGCTTGGTCTCGGCAGGGGCCACCGGGGAGCTGTTTTTT. Protein: CASSLVSAGATGELFF.

The chain employs TRBV19 and TRBJ2-1; 9 nucleotides agree with TRBD2. The CDR3 consists of 15 residues. Trimming cost V 4 bases and J 4 bases; bases outside gene matches: 5. CDR1 is LNHDA and CDR2 is SQIVND in the germline V gene (reference sequence). CDR3 region: CASSTSGLAYNEQFF. The CDR3 coding sequence is TGTGCCAGTAGTACCTCCGGACTAGCGTACAATGAGCAGTTCTTC. Variable domain in full (rest from reference TRBV19 and TRBJ2-1): DGGITQSPKYLFRKEGQNVTLSCEQNLNHDAMYWYRQDPGQGLRLIYYSQIVNDFQKGDIAEGYSVSREKKESFPLTVTSAQKNPTAFYLCASSTSGLAYNEQFFGPGTRLTVL.

The chain carries TRBV30 and TRBJ1-1, with D unresolved. Germline V CDR1 and CDR2: GTSNPN, SVGIG (reference sequence). The CDR3 is made up of 13 amino acids. Trimming removed 3 bases at V and 6 bases at J, with 14 bases between. As DNA, the CDR3 is TGTGCCTGGAGGGGGAAGGTGAGGGCTGAAGCTTTCTTT. Amino acid sequence: CAWRGKVRAEAFF.

Note on this clone: A single base separates this from a much larger clone, so it may be a read error. The rearrangement links TRBV18 to TRBJ2-1; D gene ambiguous. The V and J ends lost 2 bases and 0 bases respectively, with 8 bases between them. In germline, CDR1 is KGHSH, CDR2 LQKENI. The CDR3 spans 15 residues. CDR3 loop: CASSPSRSSYNEQFF. DNA of the CDR3: TGTGCCAGCTCACCAAGTAGGAGCTCCTACAATGAGCAGTTCTTC. Drawing the rest from reference TRBV18 and TRBJ2-1, the complete variable domain is NAGVMQNPRHLVRRRGQEARLRCSPMKGHSHVYWYRQLPEEGLKFMVYLQKENIIDESGMPKERFSAEFPKEGPSILRIQQVVRGDSAAYFCASSPSRSSYNEQFFGPGTRLTVL.

J is TRBJ2-6 and V is TRBV28; D gene unclear. CDR1 is MDHEN and CDR2 is SYDVKM in the germline V gene. This CDR3 comprises 15 residues. V was pared by 5 bases and J by 0 bases, with 8 bases between. CDR3 region: CASSLQSSGANVLTF. In DNA, the CDR3 is TGTGCCAGCAGTCTCCAATCCTCTGGGGCCAACGTCCTGACTTTC.

The chain carries TRBV27 and TRBJ2-1, with 7 bases aligning to TRBD2. The CDR3 covers 15 residues. From germline, CDR1 is MNHEY and CDR2 SMNVEV (reference sequence). The junction had 2 bases not matched to a gene; V was cut back by 1 base and J by 2 bases. The CDR3 protein is CASSLWGRAYNEQFF. The CDR3 region has the DNA TGTGCCAGCAGTTTATGGGGGAGGGCCTACAATGAGCAGTTCTTC.

For this clone: Other DNA sequences from this sample encode an identical CDR3 as well. The V gene is TRBV4-3, the J gene TRBJ2-4, with 9 bases identical to TRBD2. Trimming at V came to 0 bases and at J to 7 bases, leaving 1 base not matched to a gene. Germline values: CDR1 LGHNA, CDR2 YSLEER. The CDR3 sequence is 14 residues long. CDR3 region: CASSQELAGNIQYF. Written as DNA, the CDR3 is TGCGCCAGCAGCCAAGAACTAGCGGGCAACATTCAGTACTTC.